This is a list of T cell receptor beta chains from one sample in a study of cytomegalovirus exposure and HLA in healthy donors. The table came from immunoSEQ multiplex PCR; TCRdb's copy has only in-frame clones and leaves some out. The sample shows approximately 90,000 clones, 75% to 90% of them seen only once. Sequencing was performed on PBMCs. The source of these receptors is a man aged 35 to 55 in good health and CMV-seropositive. The CDR3 runs from the conserved cysteine through the conserved F or W. The D gene is left open where the match is weak. The listing skips clone size in some rows; elsewhere it reads once, few, many or a size class.

.	.	TRBV18	TRBJ2-1	TGTGCCAGCTCACCAATCGGTGAGCAGTTCTTC	CASSPIGEQFF
.	.	TRBV7-2	TRBJ2-7	TGTGCCAGCAGCTTAGTAGGCAGGGGTGGGAACGAGCAGTACTTC	CASSLVGRGGNEQYF
few	.	TRBV25-1	TRBJ1-3	TGTGCCAGCAGTGATGGGGCCCGGCTCGGAAACACCATATATTTT	CASSDGARLGNTIYF
.	.	TRBV7-2	TRBJ2-3	TGTGCCAGCAGGTTGAGGCTAGTGACAGATACGCAGTATTTT	CASRLRLVTDTQYF
.	TRBD2	TRBV7-6	TRBJ2-5	TGTGCCAGCAGCTTGAAACTTGTCGGGGGGTACCAAGAGACCCAGTACTTC	CASSLKLVGGYQETQYF
once	TRBD2	TRBV27	TRBJ2-2	TGTGCCAGCAGTTTATCTGAGGGGAGGGCCGGGGAGCTGTTTTTT	CASSLSEGRAGELFF
.	.	TRBV7-6	TRBJ1-6	TGTGCCAGCAGCTTAGCGGTTCCAGGCAGCTCCTATAATTCACCCCTCCACTTT	CASSLAVPGSSYNSPLHF
few	.	TRBV30	TRBJ2-5	TGTGCCTGGAGTCTCGAGATTGGGACCCAGTACTTC	CAWSLEIGTQYF
.	TRBD1	TRBV6-6	TRBJ1-2	TGTGCCAGCAGCCGGGACAGCGATGGCTACACCTTC	CASSRDSDGYTF
once	TRBD2	TRBV25-1	TRBJ2-3	TGTGCCAGCAGTCCGGGGGGTCTAGCGGGGACTGGGTATACGCAGTATTTT	CASSPGGLAGTGYTQYF
.	.	TRBV5-4	TRBJ2-7	TGTGCCAGCAGCTTGGACAGCCCCTACGAGCAGTACTTC	CASSLDSPYEQYF
.	TRBD1	TRBV7-9	TRBJ2-5	TGTGCCAGCAGCTGGGGGACAGGGGTAGTGGAGACCCAGTACTTC	CASSWGTGVVETQYF
.	.	TRBV7-2	TRBJ2-4	TGTGCCAGCAGCTTAGATCTTCGGACACAGTACTTC	CASSLDLRTQYF
.	TRBD1	TRBV9	TRBJ2-2	TGTGCCAGCAGGGGACAGGGGGGGACCGGGGAGCTGTTTTTT	CASRGQGGTGELFF
.	TRBD1	TRBV30	TRBJ2-7	TGTGCCTGGAGTACAGGGGGATACGAGCAGTACTTC	CAWSTGGYEQYF
.	TRBD1	TRBV19	TRBJ2-1	TGTGCCAGTAGTAGGGGACAGTACTCCTACAATGAGCAGTTCTTC	CASSRGQYSYNEQFF